This is a list of T cell receptor beta chains from one sample in a study of T cells in Graves' hyperthyroidism and ophthalmopathy. TCRdb fed the multiplex PCR reads into MiXCR, producing one record per CDR3 protein. The table includes approximately 490,000 distinct CDR3 sequences, less than 25% detected once. Material for sequencing was blood. Receptor source: a woman aged 70-85 years with Graves' ophthalmopathy. Each CDR3 is given with its conserved first and last residue. A D gene is named only where the DNA matches it firmly. For some rows the clone size is stated as once, few or many, or as a class when expanded; others skip it.

TRBJ2-6,-,TRBV2,few,CASSGGGRAGANVLTF,TGTGCCAGCAGTGGGGGGGGCAGGGCCGGGGCCAACGTCCTGACTTTC
TRBJ1-5,-,TRBV10-2,-,CASREGRNSNQPQHF,TGCGCCAGCAGAGAAGGACGGAATAGCAATCAGCCCCAGCATTTT
TRBJ2-3,-,TRBV9,few,CASSVVDYGTSLNTQYF,TGTGCCAGCAGCGTAGTGGACTATGGCACCAGCCTTAATACGCAGTATTTT
TRBJ1-1,-,TRBV19,-,CASSIPGPGGTEAFF,TGTGCCAGTAGTATTCCGGGACCGGGGGGCACTGAAGCTTTCTTT
TRBJ1-6,-,TRBV20-1,few,CSAILGRQSYNSPLHF,TGCAGTGCCATACTAGGGCGGCAGTCCTATAATTCACCCCTCCACTTT
TRBJ1-2,-,TRBV6-2/TRBV6-3,-,CASSYSARGYTF,TGTGCCAGCAGTTACTCAGCGCGCGGCTACACCTTC
TRBJ2-7,TRBD1,TRBV5-1,-,CASSQIPGQGAREQYF,TGCGCCAGCAGCCAGATACCGGGACAGGGGGCGCGGGAGCAGTACTTC
TRBJ1-4,-,TRBV9,-,CASSGKPARGDIREKLFF,TGTGCCAGCAGCGGAAAGCCCGCCCGAGGGGATATTCGAGAAAAACTGTTTTTT
TRBJ1-1,-,TRBV18,-,CASSLIDTNTEAFF,TGTGCCAGCTCACTTATCGACACGAACACTGAAGCTTTCTTT
TRBJ2-2,-,TRBV12-3/TRBV12-4,many,CASRLGGTNTGELFF,TGTGCCAGCAGGCTTGGCGGGACGAACACCGGGGAGCTGTTTTTT
TRBJ2-3,TRBD1,TRBV20-1,-,CSARDSRTGRTDTQYF,TGCAGTGCTAGAGATAGTAGGACAGGCCGCACAGATACGCAGTATTTT
TRBJ2-2,-,TRBV11-1,many,CASSSTRRFTGELFF,TGTGCCAGCAGCTCAACCCGACGGTTCACCGGGGAGCTGTTTTTT
TRBJ1-1,-,TRBV30,-,CAWRPRPTGTEAFF,TGTGCCTGGAGACCTCGTCCGACGGGCACTGAAGCTTTCTTT
TRBJ2-1,-,TRBV12-5,few,CASGSLSGLLTQFF,TGTGCTAGTGGTTCGCTGAGCGGGCTGCTTACGCAGTTCTTC
TRBJ1-1,-,TRBV7-2,-,CASSLVHANTEAFF,TGTGCCAGCAGCTTAGTTCATGCGAACACTGAAGCTTTCTTT
TRBJ2-5,-,TRBV19,-,CASSIAPQGIGGETQYF,TGTGCCAGTAGTATAGCCCCGCAGGGTATAGGGGGAGAGACCCAGTACTTC
TRBJ1-4,-,TRBV5-1,few,CASSADSGNEKLFF,TGCGCCAGCAGCGCGGACAGTGGGAATGAAAAACTGTTTTTT
TRBJ2-1,-,TRBV18,-,CASSPPSRGSYNEQFF,TGTGCCAGCTCACCCCCTTCTAGGGGCTCCTACAATGAGCAGTTCTTC
TRBJ2-2,-,TRBV12-5,many,CASGLAKQGNTGELFF,TGTGCTAGTGGTTTGGCAAAACAGGGGAACACCGGGGAGCTGTTTTTT
TRBJ1-3,-,TRBV28,few,CASSTVAVGNTIYF,TGTGCCAGCAGCACCGTAGCTGTGGGAAACACCATATATTTT
TRBJ2-4,-,TRBV20-1,-,CSARDPGGGTKNIQYF,TGCAGTGCTAGAGATCCGGGAGGGGGCACGAAAAACATTCAGTACTTC
TRBJ2-2,-,TRBV10-3,-,CAISESETGELFF,TGTGCCATCAGTGAGTCGGAAACCGGGGAGCTGTTTTTT
TRBJ2-1,-,TRBV30,many,CAWSVRGPEQFF,TGTGCCTGGAGTGTACGGGGCCCAGAGCAGTTCTTC
TRBJ2-7,TRBD1,TRBV10-3,-,CAISEGDRFSYEQYF,TGTGCCATCAGTGAGGGGGACAGATTCTCCTACGAGCAGTACTTC
TRBJ1-5,-,TRBV19,-,CASSMGGQNQPQHF,TGTGCCAGTAGTATGGGGGGCCAAAATCAGCCCCAGCATTTT
TRBJ2-1,-,TRBV6-2/TRBV6-3,few,CASSDRSGNPLEQFF,TGTGCCAGCAGTGACCGCAGCGGAAACCCCCTTGAGCAGTTCTTC
TRBJ2-3,-,TRBV18,few,CASSPSLTGFTYF,TGTGCCAGCTCACCAAGTTTAACAGGATTTACGTATTTT
TRBJ2-7,TRBD2,TRBV11-2,many,CASSLDRREGPYEQYF,TGTGCCAGCAGCTTAGATAGACGGGAGGGCCCCTACGAGCAGTACTTC
TRBJ1-6,-,TRBV30,-,CAWSVSSPLHF,TGTGCCTGGAGTGTAAGTTCACCCCTCCACTTT
TRBJ2-5,-,TRBV6-2/TRBV6-3,few,CASTASGVETQYF,TGTGCCAGCACCGCCTCGGGGGTAGAGACCCAGTACTTC
TRBJ2-3,TRBD1,TRBV7-2,many,CASSMGTGGRDTQYF,TGTGCCAGCAGCATGGGGACAGGGGGCAGAGATACGCAGTATTTT
TRBJ2-1,TRBD2,TRBV19,-,CASSIGGGASSYNEQFF,TGTGCCAGTAGTATTGGGGGAGGGGCAAGCTCCTACAATGAGCAGTTCTTC
TRBJ2-1,TRBD2,TRBV20-1,-,CSAHPLAGGAHNEQFF,TGCAGTGCCCACCCTCTAGCGGGAGGGGCCCACAATGAGCAGTTCTTC
TRBJ2-1,TRBD2,TRBV20-1,few,CSARRPGLAYNEQFF,TGCAGTGCCAGACGCCCGGGACTAGCATACAATGAGCAGTTCTTC
TRBJ2-7,TRBD2,TRBV27,-,CASSTGTSGSYEQYF,TGTGCCAGCAGTACGGGGACTAGCGGGAGTTACGAGCAGTACTTC
TRBJ2-3,-,TRBV12-3/TRBV12-4,-,CASSGSGNRDTQYF,TGTGCCAGCAGTGGTAGCGGCAATCGAGATACGCAGTATTTT
TRBJ1-4,-,TRBV28,-,CASSGSANEKLFF,TGTGCCAGCAGTGGGAGTGCCAATGAAAAACTGTTTTTT
TRBJ2-2,-,TRBV20-1,few,CSATHPQGTGELFF,TGCAGTGCTACTCACCCTCAGGGCACCGGGGAGCTGTTTTTT
TRBJ1-5,-,TRBV12-3/TRBV12-4,-,CASSPRRGRIQPQHF,TGTGCCAGCAGTCCCCGACGGGGGAGGATTCAGCCCCAGCATTTT
TRBJ1-3,-,TRBV3-1,few,CASSQYGGNTIYF,TGTGCCAGCAGCCAGTATGGGGGAAACACCATATATTTT
TRBJ2-1,-,TRBV7-2,-,CASSLVGGRRSRGQFF,TGTGCCAGCAGCTTAGTCGGCGGGCGCAGGTCTCGGGGGCAGTTCTTC
TRBJ1-1,-,TRBV30,many,CAWTGVGDTEAFF,TGTGCCTGGACTGGGGTGGGAGACACTGAAGCTTTCTTT
TRBJ2-1,TRBD2,TRBV12-3/TRBV12-4,many,CASSTQGGSVQFF,TGTGCCAGCAGCACCCAGGGAGGGAGTGTGCAGTTCTTC
TRBJ2-1,-,TRBV6-1,many,CASSRNNEQFF,TGTGCCAGCAGTCGCAATAATGAGCAGTTCTTC
TRBJ2-4,TRBD1,TRBV5-6,few,CASSARTGGNIQYF,TGTGCCAGCAGCGCCCGGACAGGGGGAAACATTCAGTACTTC
TRBJ1-2,-,TRBV19,-,CASSVRDTPNYGYTF,TGTGCCAGTAGTGTAAGGGACACTCCTAACTATGGCTACACCTTC
TRBJ2-1,TRBD2,TRBV7-9,-,CATIGTSGSSSSYNEQFF,TGTGCCACAATCGGGACTAGCGGTTCTTCAAGCTCCTACAATGAGCAGTTCTTC
TRBJ1-1,-,TRBV10-2,few,CASSKGSTMNTEAFF,TGCGCCAGCAGTAAAGGCTCTACTATGAACACTGAAGCTTTCTTT
TRBJ2-7,-,TRBV5-1,few,CASSPSGGIYEQYF,TGCGCCAGCAGCCCATCGGGGGGCATATACGAGCAGTACTTC
TRBJ1-2,TRBD1,TRBV25-1,-,CASSDKRGLSYGYTF,TGTGCCAGCAGTGATAAGAGGGGGCTCTCCTATGGCTACACCTTC
TRBJ1-2,TRBD1,TRBV28,many,CASSSTRQGAGGYTF,TGTGCCAGCAGCTCTACTCGACAGGGGGCGGGCGGCTACACCTTC
TRBJ1-5,TRBD1,TRBV6-2/TRBV6-3,few,CASSVIRGLSNQPQHF,TGTGCCAGCAGTGTCATCAGGGGGCTAAGCAATCAGCCCCAGCATTTT
TRBJ2-2,TRBD2,TRBV20-1,-,CSAKLAGRNTGELFF,TGCAGTGCTAAACTAGCGGGAAGAAACACCGGGGAGCTGTTTTTT